These 20 T cell receptor beta chains were sequenced from one sample in a study of T cells expressing NK-cell markers (dated by TCRdb to the early 2020s). Libraries came from 5' RACE. Sequencer: Illumina HiSeq 2000. TCRdb reprocessed the raw reads; every CDR3 protein sequence is a single record, and DNA is not supplied. This sample's table carries more than 120,000 distinct CDR3 sequences. The ten largest clones add up to 10% to 15% of the sample. What was sequenced was blood T cells: a sorted CD56 or NKG2C T cell subset, CD4+ or CD8+ T cells, or bulk PBMC T cells (not recorded which). The receptors stem from a man younger than 35 in good health. Donor details come from another sample of the same person, matched by shared clones.

V gene TRBV12-3 or TRBV12-4 combines with J gene TRBJ2-1; no DNA is available, so the TRBD2 call from TCRdb remains unchecked. This CDR3 has 12 amino acids. CDR3 residues: CATGTSLNEQFF.

The J gene is TRBJ1-2, the V gene TRBV9; TCRdb proposes TRBD1, but this gene call is untestable without DNA. Germline assignment: CDR1 SGDLS and CDR2 YYNGEE. The CDR3 consists of 15 residues. The CDR3: CASSVEETGNYGYTF.

This rearrangement joins TRBV10-2 to TRBJ2-7; absent DNA, TCRdb's TRBD2 call cannot be checked. The CDR3 spans 14 residues. Germline V gene data show CDR1 as WSHSY and CDR2 as SAAADI. The CDR3 spells CASSERRDPYEQYF.

V is TRBV18 and J is TRBJ1-1. CDR3 length: 15 residues. Per the germline V gene, CDR1 is KGHSH and CDR2 is LQKENI. The CDR3 region is CASSGVLTGDTEAFF.

The rearrangement joins TRBV29-1 to TRBJ2-1; with no DNA, the TCRdb D assignment of TRBD1 cannot be verified. The germline V gene has CDR1 SQVTM and CDR2 ANQGSEA. The CDR3 extends over 15 amino acids. This CDR3 is CSVHIQGRSYNEQFF.

The genes are TRBV7-9 and TRBJ2-1; there is no DNA to check the TCRdb D call of TRBD2. In germline, CDR1 is SEHNR, CDR2 FQNEAQ (reference sequence). This CDR3 has 13 amino acids. CDR3 in amino acids: CASSNGPYNEQFF.

This chain links TRBV5-8 with TRBJ1-1. Germline V lookup: CDR1 SGHTS, CDR2 YDEGEE. The CDR3 extends over 15 amino acids. CDR3 region: CASSPASGPNTEAFF.

CDR3 sequence: CSVEGVFFGGGYTDTQYF. This chain links TRBV29-1 with TRBJ2-3; no DNA is available, so the TRBD1 call from TCRdb remains unchecked. This CDR3 contains 18 residues. CDR1 is SQVTM, CDR2 ANQGSEA, per germline.

The V gene is TRBV30, the J gene TRBJ2-3. This CDR3 region has 13 residues. Germline lookup yields CDR1 GTSNPN and CDR2 SVGIG (reference sequence). This chain's CDR3 is CAWRQGPTDTQYF.

The chain combines TRBV10-2 with TRBJ2-1; TCRdb gives TRBD1 as the D gene, but with no DNA this cannot be confirmed. Looked up from germline, CDR1 is WSHSY and CDR2 is SAAADI. The CDR3 runs to 12 residues. The chain's CDR3 is CASGPPRNEQFF.

The gene calls are TRBV5-6 and TRBJ2-1; TCRdb returns TRBD1, unconfirmable since there is no DNA. The germline V gene encodes CDR1 SGHDT and CDR2 YYEEEE. The CDR3 sequence is 15 residues long. CDR3 sequence: CASESPGHFYNEQFF.

This chain joins TRBV5-5 and TRBJ1-5. Germline CDR1 is SGHKS and CDR2 is YYEKEE (reference sequence). This CDR3 contains 14 residues. CDR3: CASSLLTFNQPQHF.

The CDR3 protein is CASTRGARGTDTQYF. V and J are TRBV25-1 and TRBJ2-3; the D call of TRBD1 rests on TCRdb alone, since no DNA is present to check it. The length of the CDR3 is 15 residues. Germline V lookup: CDR1 MGHDK, CDR2 SYGVNS.

CDR3 loop: CASSLAVQGRYEQYF. The chain recombines TRBV7-6 with TRBJ2-7; the D call of TRBD1 rests on TCRdb alone, since no DNA is present to check it. CDR1 and CDR2 from the germline V gene are SGHVS and FNYEAQ. The CDR3 is made up of 15 amino acids.

The chain's CDR3 is CASSLAPAGGRANEQFF. The V and J genes are TRBV7-9 and TRBJ2-1; absent DNA, TCRdb's TRBD2 call cannot be checked. The CDR3 length is 17 residues. Looked up from germline, CDR1 is SEHNR and CDR2 is FQNEAQ (reference sequence).

The V gene is TRBV5-1, the J gene TRBJ2-1. Germline CDR1 and CDR2: SGHRS and YFSETQ. The CDR3 spans 16 residues. The CDR3 here is CASSLELRTTYNEQFF.

The rearrangement joins TRBV7-9 to TRBJ2-1; absent DNA, TCRdb's TRBD2 call cannot be checked. This CDR3 has 16 residues. Germline-derived CDR1 and CDR2 are SEHNR and FQNEAQ (reference sequence). The CDR3 is CASSSPSGNLYNEQFF.

The CDR3 here is CASRLAGTSDTQYF. The V gene is TRBV19, the J gene TRBJ2-3; TCRdb selects TRBD2, and the lack of DNA leaves this call unchecked. Germline V gene lookup returns CDR1 LNHDA and CDR2 SQIVND (reference sequence). CDR3 length: 14 residues.

This sequence joins TRBV11-2 and TRBJ1-4; lacking DNA, the TRBD1 call made by TCRdb goes unchecked. Germline values: CDR1 SGHAT, CDR2 FQNNGV. CDR3 length: 16 residues. The CDR3 loop reads CASSLPGHRVDEKLFF.

The V gene is TRBV29-1, the J gene TRBJ2-2. The CDR3 consists of 11 residues. Germline CDR1 SQVTM, CDR2 ANQGSEA. The CDR3 spells CSVSSAGELFF.